This T cell receptor (beta chain) was observed in a study of identifying expanded T cells in peripheral blood. During the collection period, no donor immune events like infections were recorded. Study results and caveats: Technical replicates showed about 1.2 changed clones; two weeks approximately 15; four weeks 19. Clone count variance between roughly 2-week samples rose with total template count.

CDR1 is SGHTS, CDR2 YDEGEE, per germline. The CDR3 extends over 15 amino acids. The germline V and J ends were trimmed by 3 bases and 4 bases, with 13 bases remaining between them. TCRdb's table, derived via immunoSEQ multiplex PCR, lists solely in-frame clones and lacks some. The sample lists about 50,000 clones; around 81% were seen once. In the case of this clone: Its antigen is as yet unknown.

V is TRBV5-8 and J is TRBJ1-4; D possibly corresponds to TRBD1 (5 bases). The sequencing sample was made of blood. This TCR derives from a person between 18 and 69 years old in good health. CDR3 DNA sequence: TGTGCCAGCAGCTCGGGACGGGCGCATAATGAAAAACTGTTTTTT. This translates into CASSSGRAHNEKLFF. Filled out from reference TRBV5-8 and TRBJ1-4, the complete variable domain reads EAGVTQSPTHLIKTRGQQATLRCSPISGHTSVYWYQQALGLGLQFLLWYDEGEERNRGNFPPRFSGRQFPNYSSELNVNALELEDSALYLCASSSGRAHNEKLFFGSGTQLSVL.